The 15 T cell receptor beta chains below were found in one sample sequenced in a study of Graves' ophthalmopathy and Graves' hyperthyroidism (dated by TCRdb to the late 2010s). The run used an Illumina HiSeq 2000. TCR beta CDR3 regions were amplified from RNA transcripts for repertoire sequencing. HTBI primers and the Qiagen OneStep RT-PCR kit were used in a first-round RT-PCR, which was followed by a second-round multiplex PCR, size selection and purification. TCRdb reprocessing: public reads trimmed at Q25 with fastp, clones called with MiXCR, in-frame beta chains kept. Duplicate CDR3 protein sequences are folded into a single record with the most common DNA and genes. This sample comprises hundreds of thousands of distinct CDR3 sequences, roughly 20% of them detected only once. The ten largest make up 7.1% of the sample. Sequencing was carried out using peripheral blood. The receptors come from a woman aged 18 to 35 with stable Graves' hyperthyroidism. Some clones in this sample may be carry-over from other donors' samples. Donor details come from another sample of the same person, matched by shared clones.

In this sample, this clonotype turned up many times. This sequence joins TRBV6-5 and TRBJ1-2, with 8 positions matching TRBD1. CDR1 is MNHEY, CDR2 SVGAGI, per germline. V dropped 2 bases and J dropped 5; count of bases not matched to a gene: 7. This CDR3 is 15 amino acids long. CDR3 DNA: TGTGCCAGCAGTTACGACCAGGGGGCCCGGTATGGCTACACCTTC. This translates into CASSYDQGARYGYTF.

This clonotype was counted a few times. CDR3 loop: CASSLSGRTPYGYTF. The CDR3 bases are TGTGCCAGCAGTTTAAGTGGTCGCACACCCTATGGCTACACCTTC. The chain couples TRBV27 to TRBJ1-2; D is undetermined. CDR1 is MNHEY and CDR2 is SMNVEV in the germline V gene (reference sequence). Trimming took off 2 bases at V and 4 bases at J, with 14 bases between the two ends. The length of the CDR3 is 15 residues.

V and J are TRBV19 and TRBJ2-6; 9 bases agree with TRBD1. This CDR3 region has 17 residues. Looked up from germline, CDR1 is LNHDA and CDR2 is SQIVND (reference sequence). Trimming cost V 3 bases and J 0 bases; bases outside gene matches: 3. This chain's CDR3 is CASSMDRGLSGANVLTF. The CDR3, as DNA: TGTGCCAGTAGTATGGACAGGGGCCTCTCTGGGGCCAACGTCCTGACTTTC. Together with reference TRBV19 and TRBJ2-6, the CDR3 gives the full variable domain: DGGITQSPKYLFRKEGQNVTLSCEQNLNHDAMYWYRQDPGQGLRLIYYSQIVNDFQKGDIAEGYSVSREKKESFPLTVTSAQKNPTAFYLCASSMDRGLSGANVLTFGAGSRLTVL.

The chain is built from TRBV12-3 or TRBV12-4 and TRBJ2-5; 7 bases map to TRBD2. With V trimmed by 3 bases and J by 4 bases, 8 bases remained unmatched. The CDR3 consists of 15 residues. The CDR3 nucleotides read TGTGCCAGCAGTTTCGGGGCGGGGGTTTCAGAGACCCAGTACTTC. Translated: CASSFGAGVSETQYF.

This clonotype showed up just a few times. A much larger clonotype is one base distant, so this may be a read error. The chain links TRBV11-2 to TRBJ2-7, with D uncertain. Germline V gives CDR1 SGHAT, CDR2 FQNNGV. The CDR3 runs 15 residues. V was pared by 2 bases and J by 6 bases, with 17 bases between. The CDR3 coding sequence is TGTGCCAGCAGCTTACGGGTTCCCCCGAGCCGCGAGCAGTACTTC. As protein: CASSLRVPPSREQYF.

This rearrangement joins TRBV20-1 to TRBJ2-5; 11 positions agree with TRBD2. Trimming removed 3 bases from V and 6 bases from J; junction bases left unmatched: 6. Germline loops: CDR1 DFQATT, CDR2 SNEGSKA (reference sequence). The CDR3 spans 14 residues. Here the CDR3 reads CSASALAGVKTQYF. In nucleotides, the CDR3 is TGCAGTGCTAGCGCACTAGCGGGGGTTAAGACCCAGTACTTC.

The V gene is TRBV7-9, the J gene TRBJ2-5; 9 positions match TRBD2. Germline CDR1 reads SEHNR; CDR2 reads FQNEAQ (reference sequence). This CDR3 contains 16 residues. The V and J ends lost 1 base and 9 bases, in that order; junction bases with no gene match: 12. The CDR3 region has the DNA TGTGCCAGCAGCTTAGTTCTAGCGGGGTCCCCCAGGGCCCAGTACTTC. This codes for CASSLVLAGSPRAQYF.

A few counts support this clonotype. This chain links TRBV20-1 with TRBJ2-7; a weak D match, TRBD1 (5 bases). The CDR3 length is 14 residues. Germline V lookup: CDR1 DFQATT, CDR2 SNEGSKA (reference sequence). V was pared by 5 bases and J by 1 base, with 15 bases between. The CDR3 DNA sequence: TGCAGTGCTCTTGACAGTACAAGATCCTACGAGCAGTACTTC. It encodes CSALDSTRSYEQYF.

This clonotype was counted many times. This rearrangement joins TRBV7-9 to TRBJ1-6; TRBD1 matches 10 bases. Trimming took 5 bases from V and 6 from J; bases not matched to a gene: 7. Looked up from germline, CDR1 is SEHNR and CDR2 is FQNEAQ (reference sequence). The length of the CDR3 is 16 residues. The CDR3 sequence: CASSHGQGVGNSPLHF. The CDR3 DNA reads as TGTGCCAGCAGCCACGGACAGGGGGTTGGTAATTCACCCCTCCACTTT.

This clonotype occurred many times. The V call is TRBV11-2, the J call TRBJ1-1; D uncertain. Germline CDR1 reads SGHAT; CDR2 reads FQNNGV. The CDR3 is 17 amino acids. V was shortened by 7 bases and J by 1 base, with 22 bases between the two germline ends. The CDR3 sequence: CASTISGPGRSNTEAFF. CDR3 bases: TGTGCCAGCACCATATCGGGTCCAGGTCGATCGAACACTGAAGCTTTCTTT.

About this clonotype: One junction end disagrees with the germline gene, perhaps due to a read error. The chain combines TRBV15 with TRBJ1-1, with unresolved D. The CDR3 extends over 13 amino acids. CDR1 is LNHNV and CDR2 is YYDKDF in the germline V gene (reference sequence). The CDR3 bases are TGTGCCACCAGCAGAGACCCGAACGCTGAAGCTTTCTTT. This translates into CATSRDPNAEAFF.

This clonotype has a handful of counts. A much larger clone differs by one base, so this may be a read error. The chain is built from TRBV19 and TRBJ2-5; D remains unclear. This CDR3 is 13 amino acids long. Germline values: CDR1 LNHDA, CDR2 SQIVND (reference sequence). CDR3 in amino acids: CASSTLTKETRYF. CDR3 nucleotides: TGTGCCAGTAGTACCTTGACAAAGGAGACCCGGTACTTC.

This clonotype was observed once. The chain employs TRBV11-2 and TRBJ2-7; D is ambiguous. Germline CDR1 SGHAT, CDR2 FQNNGV. V was shortened by 7 bases and J by 4 bases, with 11 bases between the two germline ends. CDR3 length: 12 residues. In DNA, the CDR3 is TGTGCCAGCATCCCCCTTAGGTACGAGCAGTACTTC. Its protein product is CASIPLRYEQYF.

This clonotype has ten or more counts. The chain combines TRBV6-7 with TRBJ1-1; D remains unclear. TRBV6-7 is labeled an ORF, and its function is uncertain. The CDR3 is 14 residues long. V was cut by 2 bases and J by 1 base, with 8 bases left in between. The CDR3 here is CASSYPSGNTEAFF. CDR3 nucleotide sequence: TGTGCCAGCAGTTACCCCAGTGGGAACACTGAAGCTTTCTTT.

The rearrangement links TRBV5-1 to TRBJ1-1, with a possible D match to TRBD1 (5 bases). In germline, CDR1 is SGHRS, CDR2 YFSETQ. This CDR3 region has 13 residues. The V end was cut by 1 base, the J end by 7 bases, with 11 bases between. CDR3 coding DNA: TGCGCCAGCAGCTTGTCCCCGGGGCGTGAAGCTTTCTTT. Residues: CASSLSPGREAFF.